This is a list of T cell receptor beta chains from one sample in a study. TCRdb independently ran MiXCR on the RT-PCR reads; one entry per CDR3 protein. The profile shows about 680,000 distinct CDR3 sequences, 12% to 15% of them singletons. Sequences were obtained from memory CD4+ T cells from blood. The receptors derive from a female donor in good health, serving as a healthy control. Each CDR3 is given with its conserved first and last residue. The D gene is left open where the match is weak. Clone size is shown for a subset of rows, as once, few, many or a class of expanded clone.

TRBJ1-2 | few | TRBV6-1 | NA | 10 | TGTGCCAGCAGTGAAAGGGACATCGCCTTC | CASSERDIAF
TRBJ1-6 | few | TRBV7-8 | NA | 14 | TGTGCCAGCAGCTTCGGGTCGAATAATTCACCCCTCCACTTT | CASSFGSNNSPLHF
TRBJ2-3 | many | TRBV7-3 | TRBD2 | 13 | TGTGCCAGCAGCTCCCCGGGGGGAGATACGCAGTATTTT | CASSSPGGDTQYF
TRBJ2-3 | few | TRBV6-2/TRBV6-3 | NA | 15 | TGTGCCAGCACCCGGAGAGGGGCTAGCACAGATACGCAGTATTTT | CASTRRGASTDTQYF
TRBJ2-3 | NA | TRBV6-1 | TRBD1 | 14 | TGTGCCAGCAGCTACAGGGGGCAGGAAGATACGCAGTATTTT | CASSYRGQEDTQYF
TRBJ2-1 | many | TRBV12-3/TRBV12-4 | TRBD2 | 16 | TGTGCCAGCAGCCCCCGGGGGGGGAGCTCCTACAATGAGCAGTTCTTC | CASSPRGGSSYNEQFF
TRBJ2-5 | few | TRBV20-1 | TRBD2 | 14 | TGCAGTGCTATTAGAGCGGGGGGGCAAGAGACCCAGTACTTC | CSAIRAGGQETQYF
TRBJ1-1 | few | TRBV4-1 | TRBD1 | 18 | TGCGCCAGCAGCCGCGGGGGACAGGGGATTATAGGACGAACTGAAGCTTTCTTT | CASSRGGQGIIGRTEAFF
TRBJ2-1 | few | TRBV28 | NA | 18 | TGTGCCAGCACTCACCCCATCACGGGGGCGAGCTCCTACAATGAGCAGTTCTTC | CASTHPITGASSYNEQFF
TRBJ2-5 | few | TRBV3-1 | NA | 14 | TGTGCCAGCAGCCAAGTGAAGGATAGGGAGACCCAGTACTTC | CASSQVKDRETQYF
TRBJ2-7 | NA | TRBV15 | TRBD2 | 15 | TGTGCCACCAGCAGAGCGACTAGCGATTTGAACGAGCAGTACTTC | CATSRATSDLNEQYF